These T cell receptor beta chains were read from a single sample in a study of blood T cell repertoires in COVID-19. This table comes from immunoSEQ multiplex PCR, and its TCRdb copy is limited to in-frame clones, with some not included. Among under 500,000 clones, about 85% were seen once, and the ten largest hold just under 2%. Sequenced material: PBMCs or T cells enriched from blood (not recorded which). The receptors were sampled from a woman younger than 35 with acute COVID-19. CDR3s include the opening cysteine and the closing phenylalanine or tryptophan. D genes are given only for firm matches. Clone size is not always given. Where it is, it says once, few, many or a class for expanded clones.

>TRBV4-1|TRBD2|TRBJ2-5|.
TGCGCCAGCAGCCAAGCGCTAGCGGGGGGTGTGGAGACCCAGTACTTC
CASSQALAGGVETQYF
>TRBV6-2/TRBV6-3|.|TRBJ2-7|.
TGTGCCAGCAGTTACGAGGACAGCTCCTACGAGCAGTACTTC
CASSYEDSSYEQYF
>TRBV5-1|.|TRBJ2-1|.
TGCGCCAGCAGCTTGCCCGGGTCCCTCGGCTATGAGCAGTTCTTC
CASSLPGSLGYEQFF
>TRBV7-9|.|TRBJ1-2|.
TGTGCCAGCAGTCTTAGCCAGAAGTACTATGGCTACACCTTC
CASSLSQKYYGYTF
>TRBV7-9|TRBD1|TRBJ1-3|.
TGTGCCAGCAGCCGCTTACAGGGGGACTACTCTGGAAACACCATATATTTT
CASSRLQGDYSGNTIYF
>TRBV10-3|TRBD2|TRBJ2-7|.
TGTGCCGTGTGGGGCGGGGGATCCTACGAGCAGTACTTC
CAVWGGGSYEQYF
>TRBV11-1|.|TRBJ2-2|.
TGTGCCAGCAGCTTCCTTCAGGGGTCCGGGGAGCTGTTTTTT
CASSFLQGSGELFF
>TRBV7-2|.|TRBJ1-6|.
TGTGCCAGCAGCCCCTCACAGGCTTTCACCCTCCACTTT
CASSPSQAFTLHF
>TRBV27|TRBD2|TRBJ2-3|.
TGTGCCAGCAGTCGACGACTAGCGGGAGCAGATACGCAGTATTTT
CASSRRLAGADTQYF
>TRBV4-1|TRBD1|TRBJ2-3|.
TGCGCCAGCAGCCAGACAGGGGGCAGGGCAGATACGCAGTATTTT
CASSQTGGRADTQYF
>TRBV11-2|.|TRBJ2-5|few
TGTGCCAGCAGCTTATTGGGCAAAGAGACCCAGTACTTC
CASSLLGKETQYF
>TRBV7-2|TRBD1|TRBJ1-6|few
TGTGCCAGCAAATTAGGGACAGGTCTCTTTTCACCCCTCCACTTT
CASKLGTGLFSPLHF
>TRBV18|TRBD1|TRBJ2-7|.
TGTGCCAGCTCACAAGACAGGGCTGTTTCCTACGAGCAGTACTTC
CASSQDRAVSYEQYF
>TRBV19|.|TRBJ2-7|.
TGTGCCAGTAGAGGCAGGGACTCCACCCACGAGCAGTACTTC
CASRGRDSTHEQYF
>TRBV5-1|TRBD1|TRBJ1-3|few
TGCGCCAGCAGGGGACAGTCCTCTGGAAACACCATATATTTT
CASRGQSSGNTIYF
>TRBV6-5|.|TRBJ2-6|.
TGTGCCAGCAGGCTAAGTGGGGCCAACGTCCTGACTTTC
CASRLSGANVLTF
>TRBV10-3|.|TRBJ1-6|.
TGTGCCATCAGTGGTAGCTCCCGTAATTCACCCCTCCACTTT
CAISGSSRNSPLHF
>TRBV27|.|TRBJ2-6|.
TGTGCCAGCAGTTCAATCTCTGGGGCCAACGTCCTGACTTTC
CASSSISGANVLTF
>TRBV11-2|.|TRBJ2-2|.
TGTGCCAGCAGCTTTTTGCGAAACACCGGGGAGCTGTTTTTT
CASSFLRNTGELFF
>TRBV3-1/TRBV3-2|TRBD2|TRBJ2-3|.
TGTGCCAGCAGCCGAAGCGGGGGAACTCTCACAGATACGCAGTATTTT
CASSRSGGTLTDTQYF
>TRBV9|.|TRBJ1-6|.
TGTGCCAGCAGCGTCGAACAGGAAAATTCACCCCTCCACTTT
CASSVEQENSPLHF
>TRBV7-9|TRBD2|TRBJ2-5|.
TGTGCCAGCAGCCCGAGGACTAGCGTGGAGACCCAGTACTTC
CASSPRTSVETQYF
>TRBV19|.|TRBJ2-7|.
TGTGCCAGTAGTATTTCCACAGGTGCTTCTTACTCCTACGAGCAGTACTTC
CASSISTGASYSYEQYF
>TRBV5-4|TRBD1|TRBJ2-7|.
TGTGCCAGCAGCCGTGACAGGGGAGGATACGAGCAGTACTTC
CASSRDRGGYEQYF
>TRBV28|.|TRBJ1-3|once
TGTGCCAGCAGGATGAGTCTCTCTGGAAACACCATATATTTT
CASRMSLSGNTIYF
>TRBV5-1|.|TRBJ1-2|.
TGCGCCAGCACCCATGACATACTTAACAATAACGACCCTTTTGAGGGCTACACCTTC
CASTHDILNNNDPFEGYTF
>TRBV2|TRBD1|TRBJ1-2|.
TGTGCCAGCAGTATTGGGACAGGGGGTTGGTATGGCTACACCTTC
CASSIGTGGWYGYTF
>TRBV6-1|.|TRBJ1-2|.
TGTGCCAGCAGTGAACTCGGTATGGTTCTCGGGGGCTACACCTTC
CASSELGMVLGGYTF
>TRBV6-5|.|TRBJ2-7|.
TGTGCCAGCAGTTCGAGTGTCGAGCAGTACTTC
CASSSSVEQYF
>TRBV7-9|TRBD1|TRBJ1-2|.
TGTGCCAGCAGCGTAGCACAGGGGGCCTTCTATGGCTACACCTTC
CASSVAQGAFYGYTF